This note documents a single T cell receptor beta chain sequence. Its antigen is as yet unknown. Germline trimming cut 5 bases from V and 0 bases from J; bases unmatched to any gene: 10. The CDR3 has 18 amino acids. The germline V gene encodes CDR1 SGHVS and CDR2 FNYEAQ. Once obtained from cultured CD4+ T cells, the DNA was sequenced using the Oncomine TCR Beta short-read assay. From cultured CD4+ T cells, genomic DNA was extracted. TCRdb recomputed calls from the PCR reads with MiXCR, one row per CDR3 protein. The sample shows 7,500 to 10,000 distinct CDR3 sequences, roughly 32% of them seen only once. The data belong to a study of vaccination and CD4 T cells after COVID-19. Stated treatment: approximately 10-day PBMC culture with coronavirus spike peptide pools or control peptides (ViraFEST assay). Researchers collected the unexposed donor's CD4+ T cells before the COVID-19 pandemic (2011-2018). Wells contained two million PBMCs each, and these were cultured with 8.5 to 10 IU/ml IL-2 and around 10 ug/ml peptide pools.

The sequencing input was CD4+ T cells from blood, cultured in vitro. This receptor was obtained from a human donor in good health. The chain is built from TRBV7-6 and TRBJ2-6; 7 bases agree with TRBD2. The CDR3 spells CASSGEGLPSSGANVLTF. Here the CDR3 DNA reads TGTGCCAGCAGCGGTGAGGGACTACCCTCCTCTGGGGCCAACGTCCTGACTTTC.